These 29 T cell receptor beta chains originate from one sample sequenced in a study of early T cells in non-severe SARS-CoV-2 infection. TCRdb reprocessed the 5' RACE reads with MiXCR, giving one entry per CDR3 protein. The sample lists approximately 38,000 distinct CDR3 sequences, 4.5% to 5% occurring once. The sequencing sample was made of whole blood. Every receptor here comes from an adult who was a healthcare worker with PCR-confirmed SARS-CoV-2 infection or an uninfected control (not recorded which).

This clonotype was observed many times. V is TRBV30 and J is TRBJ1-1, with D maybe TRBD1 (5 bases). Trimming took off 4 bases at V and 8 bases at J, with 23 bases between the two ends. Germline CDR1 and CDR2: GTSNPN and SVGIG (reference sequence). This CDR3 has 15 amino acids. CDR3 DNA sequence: TGTGCCTGGACCTTCAAGGAGGCAGGGTCGGCCGAAGCTTTCTTT. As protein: CAWTFKEAGSAEAFF.

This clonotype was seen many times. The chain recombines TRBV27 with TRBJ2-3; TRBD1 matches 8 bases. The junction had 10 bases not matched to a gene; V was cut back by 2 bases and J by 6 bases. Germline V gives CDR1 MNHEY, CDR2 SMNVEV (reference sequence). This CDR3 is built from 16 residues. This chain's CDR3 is CASSLGAGGAGDTQYF. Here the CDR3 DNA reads TGTGCCAGCAGTTTAGGGGCAGGGGGCGCGGGGGATACGCAGTATTTT.

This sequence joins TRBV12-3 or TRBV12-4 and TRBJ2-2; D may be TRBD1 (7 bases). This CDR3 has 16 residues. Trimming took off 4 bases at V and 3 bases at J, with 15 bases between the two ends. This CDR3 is CASSYRTGGDTGELFF. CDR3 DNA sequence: TGTGCCAGCAGTTACCGGACAGGAGGGGACACCGGGGAGCTGTTTTTT.

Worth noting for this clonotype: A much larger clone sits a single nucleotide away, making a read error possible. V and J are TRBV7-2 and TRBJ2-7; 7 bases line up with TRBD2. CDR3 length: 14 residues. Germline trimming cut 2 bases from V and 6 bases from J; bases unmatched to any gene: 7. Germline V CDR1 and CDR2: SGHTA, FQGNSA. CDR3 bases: TGTGCCAGCAGCTTAATAGGACTAGGAAGCGAGCAGTACTTC. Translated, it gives CASSLIGLGSEQYF.

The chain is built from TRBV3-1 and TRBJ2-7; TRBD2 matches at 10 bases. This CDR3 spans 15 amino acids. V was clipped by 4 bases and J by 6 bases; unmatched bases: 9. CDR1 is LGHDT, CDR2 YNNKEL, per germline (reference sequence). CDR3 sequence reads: CASSPLAGEGLEQYF. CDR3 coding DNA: TGTGCCAGCAGCCCCCTAGCGGGGGAAGGACTCGAGCAGTACTTC.

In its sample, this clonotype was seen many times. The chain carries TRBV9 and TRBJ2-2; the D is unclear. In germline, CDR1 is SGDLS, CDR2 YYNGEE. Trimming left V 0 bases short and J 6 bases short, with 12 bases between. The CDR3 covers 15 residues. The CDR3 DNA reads TGTGCCAGCAGCGTAGAGATGAAGTCGTCCGGGGAGCTGTTTTTT. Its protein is CASSVEMKSSGELFF.

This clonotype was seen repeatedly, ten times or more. DNA of the CDR3: TGTGCCAGCAGTCCAGGACAGGGGATAACCAATGAGCAGTTCTTC. This translates into CASSPGQGITNEQFF. The chain carries TRBV12-3 or TRBV12-4 and TRBJ2-1, with TRBD1 matching 9 bases. The CDR3 has 15 residues. Losses at the gene ends were 5 bases for V and 6 bases for J; bases not matched to a gene: 8.

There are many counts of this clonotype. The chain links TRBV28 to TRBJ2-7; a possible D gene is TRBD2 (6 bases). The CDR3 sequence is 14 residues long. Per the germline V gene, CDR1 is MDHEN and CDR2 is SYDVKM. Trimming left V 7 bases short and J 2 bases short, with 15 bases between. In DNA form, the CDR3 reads TGTGCCAGCACCCCTTACGGGAGACCCTACGAGCAGTACTTC. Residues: CASTPYGRPYEQYF. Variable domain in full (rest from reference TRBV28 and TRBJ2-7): DVKVTQSSRYLVKRTGEKVFLECVQDMDHENMFWYRQDPGLGLRLIYFSYDVKMKEKGDIPEGYSVSREKKERFSLILESASTNQTSMYLCASTPYGRPYEQYFGPGTRLTVT.

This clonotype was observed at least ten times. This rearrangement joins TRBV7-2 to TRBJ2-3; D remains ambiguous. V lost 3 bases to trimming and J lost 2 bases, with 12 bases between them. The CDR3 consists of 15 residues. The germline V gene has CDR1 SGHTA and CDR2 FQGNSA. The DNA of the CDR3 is TGTGCCAGCAGCTTCACTACTACCTACACAGATACGCAGTATTTT. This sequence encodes CASSFTTTYTDTQYF.

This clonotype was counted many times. The CDR3 spells CAISGTDRGHEQYF. DNA for the CDR3: TGTGCCATCAGTGGGACCGACAGGGGCCACGAGCAGTACTTC. The V call is TRBV10-3, the J call TRBJ2-7; TRBD1 matches 8 bases. Germline CDR1 is ENHRY and CDR2 is SYGVKD. With V trimmed by 4 bases and J by 5 bases, 7 bases remained unmatched. The CDR3 extends over 14 amino acids.

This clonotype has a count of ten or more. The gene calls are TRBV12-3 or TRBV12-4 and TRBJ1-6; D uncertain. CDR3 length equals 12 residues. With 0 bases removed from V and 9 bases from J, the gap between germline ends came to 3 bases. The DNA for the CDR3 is TGTGCCAGCAGTTTAGCGGGTTCACCCCTCCACTTT. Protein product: CASSLAGSPLHF.

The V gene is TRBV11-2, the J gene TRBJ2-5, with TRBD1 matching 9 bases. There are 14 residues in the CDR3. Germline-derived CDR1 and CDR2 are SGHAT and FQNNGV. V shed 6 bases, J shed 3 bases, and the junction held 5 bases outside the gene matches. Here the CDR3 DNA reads TGTGCCAGCAGTCGGGGACAGGGTGAAGAGACCCAGTACTTC. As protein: CASSRGQGEETQYF.

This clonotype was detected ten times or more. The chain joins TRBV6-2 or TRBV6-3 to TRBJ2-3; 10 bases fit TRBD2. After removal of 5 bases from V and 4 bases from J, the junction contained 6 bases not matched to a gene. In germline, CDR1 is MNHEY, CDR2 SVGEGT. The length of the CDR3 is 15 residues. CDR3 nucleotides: TGTGCCAGCAGTGCAAGCGGGGGGGCTCCAGATACGCAGTATTTT. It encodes CASSASGGAPDTQYF.

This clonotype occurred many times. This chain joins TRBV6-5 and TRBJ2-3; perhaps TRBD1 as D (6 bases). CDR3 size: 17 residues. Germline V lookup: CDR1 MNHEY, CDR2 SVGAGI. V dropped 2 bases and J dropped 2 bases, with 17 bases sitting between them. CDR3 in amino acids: CASSYIGGRFSTDTQYF. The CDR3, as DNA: TGTGCCAGCAGTTACATAGGGGGACGCTTTTCCACAGATACGCAGTATTTT.

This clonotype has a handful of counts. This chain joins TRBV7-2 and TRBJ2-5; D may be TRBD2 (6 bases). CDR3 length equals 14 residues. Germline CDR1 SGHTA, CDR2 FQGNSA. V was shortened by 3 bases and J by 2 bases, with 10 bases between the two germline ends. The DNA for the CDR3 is TGTGCCAGCAGCTTTATGGAGGGACAAGAGACCCAGTACTTC. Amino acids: CASSFMEGQETQYF.

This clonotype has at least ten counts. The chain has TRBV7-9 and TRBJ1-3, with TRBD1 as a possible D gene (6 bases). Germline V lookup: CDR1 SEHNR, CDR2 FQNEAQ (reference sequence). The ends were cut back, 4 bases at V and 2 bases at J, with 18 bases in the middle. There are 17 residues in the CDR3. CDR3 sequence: CASSSQGSAPTGNTIYF. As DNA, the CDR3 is TGTGCCAGCAGCTCACAGGGTTCAGCGCCCACTGGAAACACCATATATTTT.

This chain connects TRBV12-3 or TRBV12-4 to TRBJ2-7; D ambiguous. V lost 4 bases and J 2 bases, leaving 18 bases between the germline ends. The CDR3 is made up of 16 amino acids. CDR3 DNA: TGTGCCAGCAGTTCCCAATTAATGGGCAGGCCCTACGAGCAGTACTTC. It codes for CASSSQLMGRPYEQYF.

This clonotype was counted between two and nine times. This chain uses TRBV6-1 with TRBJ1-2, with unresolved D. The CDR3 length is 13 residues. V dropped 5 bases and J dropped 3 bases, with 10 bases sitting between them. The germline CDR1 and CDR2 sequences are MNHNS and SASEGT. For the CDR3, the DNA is TGTGCCAGCAGTCTAAGGGAGGACTATGGCTACACCTTC. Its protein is CASSLREDYGYTF.

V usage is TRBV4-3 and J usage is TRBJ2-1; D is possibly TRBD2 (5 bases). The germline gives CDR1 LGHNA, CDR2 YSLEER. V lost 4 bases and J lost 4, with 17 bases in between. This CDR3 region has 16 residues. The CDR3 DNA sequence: TGCGCCAGCAGCCCCCGCAACCTAGCTCCTTACAATGAGCAGTTCTTC. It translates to CASSPRNLAPYNEQFF.

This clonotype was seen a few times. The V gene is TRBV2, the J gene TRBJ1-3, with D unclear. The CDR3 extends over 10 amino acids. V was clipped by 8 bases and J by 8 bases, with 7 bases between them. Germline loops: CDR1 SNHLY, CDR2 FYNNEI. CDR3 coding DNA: TGTGCCAGCGGCTTAGACACCATATATTTT. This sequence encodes CASGLDTIYF. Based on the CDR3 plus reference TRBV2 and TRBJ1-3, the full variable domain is EPEVTQTPSHQVTQMGQEVILRCVPISNHLYFYWYRQILGQKVEFLVSFYNNEISEKSEIFDDQFSVERPDGSNFTLKIRSTKLEDSAMYFCASGLDTIYFGEGSWLTVV.

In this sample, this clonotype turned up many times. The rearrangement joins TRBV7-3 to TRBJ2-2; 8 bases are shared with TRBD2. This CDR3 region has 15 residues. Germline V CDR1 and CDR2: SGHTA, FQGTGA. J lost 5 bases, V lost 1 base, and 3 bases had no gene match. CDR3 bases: TGTGCCAGCAGCTTAAGAGGCGGGAGGACCGGGGAGCTGTTTTTT. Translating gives CASSLRGGRTGELFF.

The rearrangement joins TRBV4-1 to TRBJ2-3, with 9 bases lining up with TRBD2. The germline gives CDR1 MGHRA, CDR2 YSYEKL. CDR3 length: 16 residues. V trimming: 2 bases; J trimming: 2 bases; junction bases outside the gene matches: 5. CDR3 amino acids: CASSQLAGPATDTQYF. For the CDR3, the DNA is TGCGCCAGCAGCCAACTAGCGGGACCCGCCACAGATACGCAGTATTTT.

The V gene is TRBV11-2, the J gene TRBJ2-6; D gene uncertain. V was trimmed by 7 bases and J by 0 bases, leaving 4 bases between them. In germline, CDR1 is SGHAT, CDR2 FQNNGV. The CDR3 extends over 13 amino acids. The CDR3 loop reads CASTFSGANVLTF. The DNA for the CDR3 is TGTGCCAGCACCTTCTCTGGGGCCAACGTCCTGACTTTC.

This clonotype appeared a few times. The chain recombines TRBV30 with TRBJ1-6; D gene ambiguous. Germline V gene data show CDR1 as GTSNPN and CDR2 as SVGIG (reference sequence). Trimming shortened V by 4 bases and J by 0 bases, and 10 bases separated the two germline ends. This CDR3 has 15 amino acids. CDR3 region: CAWMGRSSYNSPLHF. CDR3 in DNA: TGTGCCTGGATGGGTCGAAGCTCCTATAATTCACCCCTCCACTTT. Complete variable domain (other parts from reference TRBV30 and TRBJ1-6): SQTIHQWPATLVQPVGSPLSLECTVEGTSNPNLYWYRQAAGRGLQLLFYSVGIGQISSEVPQNLSASRPQDRQFILSSKKLLLSDSGFYLCAWMGRSSYNSPLHFGNGTRLTVT.

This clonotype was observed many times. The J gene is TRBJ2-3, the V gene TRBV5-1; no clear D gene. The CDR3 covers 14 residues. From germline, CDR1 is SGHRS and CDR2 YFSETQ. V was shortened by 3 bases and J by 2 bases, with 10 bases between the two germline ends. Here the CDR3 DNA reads TGCGCCAGCAGCTCAACGGTACACACAGATACGCAGTATTTT. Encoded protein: CASSSTVHTDTQYF.

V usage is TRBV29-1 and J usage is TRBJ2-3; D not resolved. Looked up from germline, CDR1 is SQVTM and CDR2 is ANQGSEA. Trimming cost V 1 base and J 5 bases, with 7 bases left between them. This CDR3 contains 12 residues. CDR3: CSVEAGQDTQYF. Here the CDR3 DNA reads TGCAGCGTTGAAGCTGGGCAAGATACGCAGTATTTT.

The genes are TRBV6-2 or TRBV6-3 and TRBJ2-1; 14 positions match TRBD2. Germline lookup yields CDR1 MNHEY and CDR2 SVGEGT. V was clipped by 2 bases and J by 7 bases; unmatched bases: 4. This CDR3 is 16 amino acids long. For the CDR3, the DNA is TGTGCCAGCAGTTACCCGGGACTAGCGGGGGTTAATGAGCAGTTCTTC. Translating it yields CASSYPGLAGVNEQFF.

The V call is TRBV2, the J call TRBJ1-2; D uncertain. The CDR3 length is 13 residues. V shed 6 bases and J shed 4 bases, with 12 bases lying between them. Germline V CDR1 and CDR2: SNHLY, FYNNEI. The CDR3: CASRPPDSYGYTF. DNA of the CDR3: TGTGCCAGCAGACCTCCAGACTCCTATGGCTACACCTTC.

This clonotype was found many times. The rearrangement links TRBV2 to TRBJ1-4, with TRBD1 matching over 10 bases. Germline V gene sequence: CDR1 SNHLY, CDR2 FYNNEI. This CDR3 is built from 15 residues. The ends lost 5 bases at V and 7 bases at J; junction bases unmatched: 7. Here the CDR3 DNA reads TGTGCCAGCAGTACAATGACAGGGGGCGTTGAAAAACTGTTTTTT. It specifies CASSTMTGGVEKLFF.